This T cell receptor beta chain was sequenced for a study of shared clonotypes between healthy human individuals. This table comes from immunoSEQ multiplex PCR, and its TCRdb copy is limited to in-frame clones, with some not included. The profile shows some 2,100,000 clones, 93% of them singletons. The CDR3 totals 17 residues. The J segment lost 9 bases and the V segment lost 8 bases, leaving 22 bases of the junction unmatched. CDR1 and CDR2 from the germline V gene are MDHEN and SYDVKM. Study results and caveats: A reduction in generation probabilities was seen for non-shared clonotypes relative to those shared by all four donors.

In regard to this clone: The target antigen is unknown.

In the naive CD8 group, cells lacked CD45RO and were positively selected for CCR7, so terminally differentiated effector memory CD45RA+ cells were left out. Donors had no recently reported acute infections or vaccinations and were HIV-negative. Every donor was a Caucasian adult from Nashville, Tennessee. This clonotype was sampled from a man younger than 35 in good health. Some clones in this sample may be carry-over from other donors' samples. The sample taken for sequencing was naive CD8+ T cells from PBMCs. The chain uses TRBV28 and TRBJ2-1; 7 bases map to TRBD2. The CDR3 here is CASEHEASGSTWGEQFF. The DNA for the CDR3 is TGTGCCAGCGAACACGAGGCTAGCGGCTCAACATGGGGTGAGCAGTTCTTC. Full variable domain (outside the CDR3, taken from reference TRBV28 and TRBJ2-1): DVKVTQSSRYLVKRTGEKVFLECVQDMDHENMFWYRQDPGLGLRLIYFSYDVKMKEKGDIPEGYSVSREKKERFSLILESASTNQTSMYLCASEHEASGSTWGEQFFGPGTRLTVL.